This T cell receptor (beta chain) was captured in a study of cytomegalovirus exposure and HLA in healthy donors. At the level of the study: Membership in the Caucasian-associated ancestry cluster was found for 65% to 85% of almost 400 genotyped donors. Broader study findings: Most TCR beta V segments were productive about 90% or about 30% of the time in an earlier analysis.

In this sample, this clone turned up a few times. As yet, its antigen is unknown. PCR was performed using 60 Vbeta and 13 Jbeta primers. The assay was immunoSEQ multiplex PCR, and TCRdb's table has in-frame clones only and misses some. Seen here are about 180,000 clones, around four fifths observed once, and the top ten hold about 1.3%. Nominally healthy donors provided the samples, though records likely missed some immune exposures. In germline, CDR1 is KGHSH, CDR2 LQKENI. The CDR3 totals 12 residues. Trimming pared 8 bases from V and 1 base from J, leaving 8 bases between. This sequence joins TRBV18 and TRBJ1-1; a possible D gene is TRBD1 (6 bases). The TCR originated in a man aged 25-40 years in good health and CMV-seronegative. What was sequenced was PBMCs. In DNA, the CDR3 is TGTGCCAGCGAGGGACAGAACACTGAAGCTTTCTTT. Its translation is CASEGQNTEAFF. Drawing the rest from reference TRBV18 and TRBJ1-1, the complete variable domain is NAGVMQNPRHLVRRRGQEARLRCSPMKGHSHVYWYRQLPEEGLKFMVYLQKENIIDESGMPKERFSAEFPKEGPSILRIQQVVRGDSAAYFCASEGQNTEAFFGQGTRLTVV.